A single sample gave rise to the 14 T cell receptor beta chains below, sequenced in a study of OX40 agonist ivuxolimab in advanced cancers. Clones were read by immunoSEQ multiplex PCR, and TCRdb kept only the in-frame ones, dropping some. The sample carries under 20,000 clones, around two thirds recorded once. The material was CD4+ or CD8+ T cells sorted from blood, obtained in a trial of the OX40 agonist ivuxolimab. The receptors were gathered from an adult with an advanced solid tumor such as melanoma, head and neck, liver or kidney cancer.

This clone was found a few times. This chain links TRBV7-9 with TRBJ2-2, with D unresolved. Trimming stripped 2 bases from V and 7 bases from J, with 14 bases between. The CDR3 sequence is 15 residues long. Germline assignment: CDR1 SEHNR and CDR2 FQNEAQ (reference sequence). Here the CDR3 reads CASSLLAALGGELFF. In DNA form, the CDR3 reads TGTGCCAGCAGCTTATTGGCGGCGCTGGGCGGGGAGCTGTTTTTT.

In this sample, this clone is medium-sized. This chain connects TRBV19 to TRBJ1-2; D perhaps matches TRBD1 (6 bases). CDR1 LNHDA and CDR2 SQIVND come from the germline V gene (reference sequence). CDR3 length: 15 amino acids. V lost 3 bases to trimming and J lost 2 bases, with 13 bases between them. The CDR3 here is CASSIAAGVNYGYTF. In nucleotides, the CDR3 is TGTGCCAGTAGTATTGCGGCAGGGGTGAACTATGGCTACACCTTC.

The chain employs TRBV5-4 and TRBJ1-3, with D perhaps TRBD1 (5 bases). Germline loops: CDR1 SGHNT, CDR2 YYREEE (reference sequence). The CDR3 has 15 amino acids. Trimming shortened V by 4 bases and J by 0 bases, and 11 bases separated the two germline ends. The CDR3 nucleotides read TGTGCCAGCAGCCCCCGGGACTTCTCTGGAAACACCATATATTTT. This codes for CASSPRDFSGNTIYF.

The table lists this clone with a few counts. The chain combines TRBV7-9 with TRBJ2-3; 10 bases align to TRBD2. Germline CDR1 and CDR2: SEHNR and FQNEAQ (reference sequence). The V segment lost 5 bases and the J segment 4 bases; nucleotides outside the gene matches: 3. The CDR3 length is 14 residues. CDR3 sequence (DNA): TGTGCCAGCAGCCCTAGCGGGGGCTCAGATACGCAGTATTTT. Translating it yields CASSPSGGSDTQYF.

V usage is TRBV7-3 and J usage is TRBJ2-3; a possible D gene is TRBD2 (6 bases). The V gene's germline CDR1 is SGHTA and CDR2 FQGTGA. The CDR3 covers 18 residues. V lost 4 bases and J 3 bases, leaving 23 bases between the germline ends. The CDR3, as DNA: TGTGCCAGCAGCTCCACCCCTCGGAGGGGCCACCCAACAGATACGCAGTATTTT. Its translation is CASSSTPRRGHPTDTQYF.

This rearrangement joins TRBV29-1 to TRBJ1-2; D perhaps matches TRBD1 (6 bases). Germline V lookup: CDR1 SQVTM, CDR2 ANQGSEA. With 6 bases removed from V and 7 bases from J, the gap between germline ends came to 27 bases. This CDR3 has 16 amino acids. CDR3 nucleotides: TGCAGCGTCACCGTGGGAGCCGGGGGCCCAGGAGGTGGCTACACCTTC. Its protein is CSVTVGAGGPGGGYTF. Variable domain in full (rest from reference TRBV29-1 and TRBJ1-2): SAVISQKPSRDICQRGTSLTIQCQVDSQVTMMFWYRQQPGQSLTLIATANQGSEATYESGFVIDKFPISRPNLTFSTLTVSNMSPEDSSIYLCSVTVGAGGPGGGYTFGSGTRLTVV.

The chain recombines TRBV14 with TRBJ1-2; tentative D call: TRBD1 (5 bases). V dropped 4 bases and J dropped 4 bases, with 10 bases sitting between them. Germline CDR1 reads SGHDN; CDR2 reads FVKESK. CDR3 length: 13 amino acids. The CDR3 reads CASSLTTAYGYTF. The CDR3 DNA sequence: TGTGCCAGCAGCCTCACGACAGCCTATGGCTACACCTTC.

V and J are TRBV5-6 and TRBJ2-1, with D uncertain. Trimming took off 2 bases at V and 0 bases at J, with 6 bases between the two ends. The CDR3 spans 14 residues. Looked up from germline, CDR1 is SGHDT and CDR2 is YYEEEE. The CDR3 sequence is CASSLSSSYNEQFF. The CDR3 bases are TGTGCCAGCAGCTTAAGCAGCTCCTACAATGAGCAGTTCTTC. The full variable domain, its missing parts supplied by reference TRBV5-6 and TRBJ2-1, is DAGVTQSPTHLIKTRGQQVTLRCSPKSGHDTVSWYQQALGQGPQFIFQYYEEEERQRGNFPDRFSGHQFPNYSSELNVNALLLGDSALYLCASSLSSSYNEQFFGPGTRLTVL.

This clone qualifies as medium-sized (0.01 to 0.1%). The chain has TRBV27 and TRBJ2-7; 8 nucleotides line up with TRBD1. Trimming at V came to 5 bases and at J to 3 bases, leaving 12 bases not matched to a gene. This CDR3 region has 16 residues. Germline lookup yields CDR1 MNHEY and CDR2 SMNVEV (reference sequence). CDR3 in amino acids: CASSPQISGTGYEQYF. The CDR3 DNA sequence: TGTGCCAGCAGTCCGCAAATCTCCGGGACAGGCTACGAGCAGTACTTC.

The chain has TRBV6-6 and TRBJ2-7; D not resolved. The V gene's germline CDR1 is MNHNY and CDR2 SVGAGI (reference sequence). The V end was cut by 6 bases, the J end by 0 bases, with 9 bases between. This CDR3 spans 13 amino acids. The CDR3 nucleotides read TGTGCCAGCAGCACCACTAACTCCTACGAGCAGTACTTC. Protein: CASSTTNSYEQYF.

Concerning this clone: A far larger clone is a single base away, which makes a read error likely. The same CDR3 arises from other DNA sequences in this sample as well. V is TRBV4-1 and J is TRBJ1-5; 7 nucleotides line up with TRBD1. This CDR3 region has 15 residues. In germline, CDR1 is MGHRA, CDR2 YSYEKL. V shed 0 bases and J 7 bases; nucleotides not matched to a gene: 6. In DNA form, the CDR3 reads TGCGCCAGCAGCCAAGATCAGGGGGTTGGCCAGCCCCAGCATTTT. It translates to CASSQDQGVGQPQHF.

By sample fraction, this clone is medium-sized. This chain links TRBV5-6 with TRBJ2-3; D is perhaps TRBD1 (6 bases). Germline V gene data show CDR1 as SGHDT and CDR2 as YYEEEE. The V and J ends lost 0 bases and 3 bases respectively, with 11 bases between them. This CDR3 spans 15 amino acids. This CDR3 reads CASSLGVRGTDTQYF. CDR3 DNA sequence: TGTGCCAGCAGCTTGGGGGTCAGGGGAACAGATACGCAGTATTTT.

V usage is TRBV28 and J usage is TRBJ1-6; D is unclear. The CDR3 length is 15 residues. Germline V gives CDR1 MDHEN, CDR2 SYDVKM. Between the trimmed V and J ends, which lost 4 bases and 10 bases, there was a span of 17 bases. The CDR3 DNA reads as TGTGCCAGCAGTTCTTTACCCGGAGTCTTATCACCCCTCCACTTT. This gives the protein CASSSLPGVLSPLHF.

This chain links TRBV7-6 with TRBJ1-1; D unresolved. Germline assignment: CDR1 SGHVS and CDR2 FNYEAQ. This CDR3 region has 14 residues. V was cut by 1 base and J by 4 bases, with 10 bases left in between. The CDR3 DNA is TGTGCCAGCAGCTTAGTTATGGGTTCCACTGAAGCTTTCTTT. Protein product: CASSLVMGSTEAFF.